A single sample is the source of the 24 T cell receptor beta chains below, sequenced in a study of T-cell reconstitution after alpha-beta-depleted transplantation in children. A library of TCRbeta sequences, prepared with unique molecular identifiers, was generated. TCRdb re-called the PCR reads with MiXCR, one entry per CDR3 protein. The table has about 640,000 distinct CDR3 sequences, roughly 13% seen once; the top ten hold 2% to 2.5%. The sample consisted of PBMCs, mostly from graft donor cells, taken 360 days after TCRalphabeta/CD19-depleted stem cell transplant. Receptor source: a male patient between 10 and 17 years old who had a stem cell transplant for acute myeloid leukemia, so the T cells may come from the graft donor.

The rearrangement joins TRBV7-3 to TRBJ2-7; 8 nucleotides align to TRBD2. Trimming cost V 5 bases and J 2 bases; bases outside gene matches: 5. The V gene's germline CDR1 is SGHTA and CDR2 FQGTGA. The CDR3 extends over 14 amino acids. For the CDR3, the DNA is TGTGCCAGCAGCCCGCGGGAGGCCCCCTACGAGCAGTACTTC. This codes for CASSPREAPYEQYF.

This rearrangement joins TRBV20-1 to TRBJ2-7; no firm D call. The V gene lost 6 bases and the J gene lost 3 bases, with 12 bases spanning the gap. This CDR3 contains 12 residues. CDR1 and CDR2 from the germline V gene are DFQATT and SNEGSKA (reference sequence). DNA for the CDR3: TGCAGTGCCCCTAGTCACAACTACGAGCAGTACTTC. Translation gives CSAPSHNYEQYF.

This clonotype was found many times. This chain joins TRBV29-1 and TRBJ2-7; D is uncertain. The V gene lost 6 bases and the J gene lost 2 bases, with 11 bases spanning the gap. This CDR3 region has 12 residues. Germline V gene data show CDR1 as SQVTM and CDR2 as ANQGSEA. The DNA of the CDR3 is TGCAGCGTAATCGGATTGACCTACGAGCAGTACTTC. Its translation: CSVIGLTYEQYF.

In this sample, this clonotype turned up a few times. The chain uses TRBV29-1 and TRBJ1-5; 11 bases are shared with TRBD1. The CDR3 contains 14 residues. J was trimmed by 4 bases and V by 5 bases; bases with no gene match: 4. Germline values: CDR1 SQVTM, CDR2 ANQGSEA. CDR3 in amino acids: CSVLGQGENQPQHF. CDR3 DNA: TGCAGCGTTCTGGGACAGGGGGAAAATCAGCCCCAGCATTTT.

In this sample, this clonotype turned up many times. The chain employs TRBV29-1 and TRBJ2-1; possible D gene TRBD2, 6 bases. CDR3 length: 15 amino acids. Trimming took off 4 bases at V and 1 base at J, with 14 bases between the two ends. Germline assignment: CDR1 SQVTM and CDR2 ANQGSEA. This chain's CDR3 is CSVGRDWSSYNEQFF. For the CDR3, the DNA is TGCAGCGTTGGCCGGGACTGGTCTTCCTACAATGAGCAGTTCTTC.

The gene calls are TRBV28 and TRBJ2-7; D uncertain. V lost 10 bases, J lost 4 bases, and 14 bases lay in between. There are 12 residues in the CDR3. The V gene's germline CDR1 is MDHEN and CDR2 SYDVKM. The CDR3 nucleotides are TGTGCCAACAGCCCGAAGGGTTACGAGCAGTACTTC. Translating gives CANSPKGYEQYF.

This chain links TRBV28 with TRBJ1-4; D might be TRBD1 (5 bases). Germline V CDR1 and CDR2: MDHEN, SYDVKM. Trimming stripped 5 bases from V and 8 bases from J, with 12 bases between. The CDR3 runs to 13 residues. CDR3 region: CASSGQGGEKLFF. CDR3 DNA: TGTGCCAGCAGTGGGCAGGGCGGGGAAAAACTGTTTTTT.

This clonotype has a count of ten or more. The CDR3 DNA follows: TGTGCCAGCAGTTACGGACTAGCCCAGGGGTCCCGCGAGCAGTACTTC. Protein sequence: CASSYGLAQGSREQYF. The rearrangement links TRBV6-2 or TRBV6-3 to TRBJ2-7; TRBD2 agrees at 8 bases. The CDR3 totals 16 residues. The germline V gene encodes CDR1 MNHEY and CDR2 SVGEGT. The V and J ends lost 2 bases and 6 bases, in that order; junction bases with no gene match: 12.

The rearrangement uses TRBV11-2 and TRBJ2-1; 8 bases agree with TRBD1. V gave up 5 bases and J gave up 4 bases; unmatched junction bases: 10. From germline, CDR1 is SGHAT and CDR2 FQNNGV. The CDR3 runs to 16 residues. CDR3 sequence (DNA): TGTGCCAGCAGCCTCTTGGACAGGGTTTTTTACAATGAGCAGTTCTTC. Translated: CASSLLDRVFYNEQFF. Variable domain in full (rest from reference TRBV11-2 and TRBJ2-1): EAGVAQSPRYKIIEKRQSVAFWCNPISGHATLYWYQQILGQGPKLLIQFQNNGVVDDSQLPKDRFSAERLKGVDSTLKIQPAKLEDSAVYLCASSLLDRVFYNEQFFGPGTRLTVL.

This clonotype was picked up a small number of times. This rearrangement joins TRBV10-3 to TRBJ2-7, with 7 bases fitting TRBD1. The CDR3 is made up of 13 amino acids. Trimming cost V 10 bases and J 0 bases; bases outside gene matches: 6. Germline-derived CDR1 and CDR2 are ENHRY and SYGVKD. Here the CDR3 reads CATSDRVSYEQYF. The CDR3 DNA sequence: TGTGCCACCTCCGACAGGGTCTCCTACGAGCAGTACTTC.

J is TRBJ2-6 and V is TRBV6-2 or TRBV6-3; D not certain. Trimming removed 4 bases from V and 3 bases from J, with 19 bases in between. CDR3 size: 18 residues. The germline CDR1 and CDR2 sequences are MNHEY and SVGEGT. The CDR3 DNA follows: TGTGCCAGCAGTTTGAGGCTTCTTACTTTCTTTGGGGCCAACGTCCTGACTTTC. Translating gives CASSLRLLTFFGANVLTF.

This clonotype was picked up many times. The chain is built from TRBV24-1 and TRBJ2-1; no reliable D call. CDR1 is KGHDR and CDR2 is SFDVKD in the germline V gene. This CDR3 spans 16 amino acids. Trimming cost V 0 bases and J 0 bases, with 8 bases left between them. CDR3 nucleotide sequence: TGTGCCACCAGTGATTTGGGACCAAGCTCCTACAATGAGCAGTTCTTC. Translating it yields CATSDLGPSSYNEQFF.

The CDR3 reads CSAQLPSGSYNEQFF. CDR3 in DNA: TGCAGTGCTCAGCTACCTTCTGGCTCCTACAATGAGCAGTTCTTC. V gene TRBV20-1 combines with J gene TRBJ2-1; D remains ambiguous. Germline CDR1 reads DFQATT; CDR2 reads SNEGSKA (reference sequence). V was shortened by 5 bases and J by 0 bases, with 14 bases between the two germline ends. CDR3 length: 15 amino acids.

The chain recombines TRBV20-1 with TRBJ1-4; possible D gene TRBD1, 6 bases. This CDR3 comprises 12 residues. V was pared by 6 bases and J by 8 bases, with 13 bases between. The germline CDR1 and CDR2 sequences are DFQATT and SNEGSKA (reference sequence). In DNA form, the CDR3 reads TGCAGTGCCAAGGACGGACAGGAAAAACTGTTTTTT. Translated: CSAKDGQEKLFF.

This clonotype appeared many times. This chain links TRBV29-1 with TRBJ2-2, with D tentatively TRBD1 (5 bases). CDR1 and CDR2 (germline): SQVTM, ANQGSEA. Trimming left V 6 bases short and J 2 bases short, with 13 bases between. The CDR3 totals 14 residues. The CDR3 sequence: CSVTQDINTGELFF. DNA for the CDR3: TGCAGCGTGACCCAGGACATCAACACCGGGGAGCTGTTTTTT.

A few counts support this clonotype. V usage is TRBV5-1 and J usage is TRBJ2-1; TRBD2 matches 14 bases. V dropped 3 bases and J dropped 0; count of bases not matched to a gene: 8. Germline V gene sequence: CDR1 SGHRS, CDR2 YFSETQ. The CDR3 length is 19 residues. CDR3 DNA sequence: TGCGCCAGCAGCTCCCCGGGACTAGCGGGAGTAGGCTCCTACAATGAGCAGTTCTTC. Its protein is CASSSPGLAGVGSYNEQFF.

The chain recombines TRBV5-5 with TRBJ1-1, with unresolved D. Trimming left V 4 bases short and J 0 bases short, with 10 bases between. The germline CDR1 and CDR2 sequences are SGHKS and YYEKEE (reference sequence). CDR3 size: 14 residues. The CDR3 nucleotides read TGTGCCAGCAGCCGTCAATCCTTGAACACTGAAGCTTTCTTT. Translated: CASSRQSLNTEAFF.

A single count supports this clonotype. V and J are TRBV19 and TRBJ2-1, with 12 bases fitting TRBD2. CDR1 and CDR2 (germline): LNHDA, SQIVND (reference sequence). J was trimmed by 7 bases and V by 3 bases; bases with no gene match: 4. The CDR3 sequence is 15 residues long. CDR3 loop: CASSIELAGGNEQFF. CDR3 sequence (DNA): TGTGCCAGTAGTATCGAACTAGCGGGAGGTAATGAGCAGTTCTTC. Full variable domain (missing parts from reference TRBV19 and TRBJ2-1): DGGITQSPKYLFRKEGQNVTLSCEQNLNHDAMYWYRQDPGQGLRLIYYSQIVNDFQKGDIAEGYSVSREKKESFPLTVTSAQKNPTAFYLCASSIELAGGNEQFFGPGTRLTVL.

The rearrangement joins TRBV29-1 to TRBJ2-5; no clear D. Germline assignment: CDR1 SQVTM and CDR2 ANQGSEA. The CDR3 length is 11 residues. The V end was cut by 7 bases, the J end by 5 bases, with 11 bases between. The CDR3: CSAQSRETQYF. CDR3 coding DNA: TGCAGCGCTCAAAGCCGGGAGACCCAGTACTTC.

This clonotype was recorded a few times. V and J are TRBV28 and TRBJ2-1; 7 nucleotides agree with TRBD2. V was pared by 3 bases and J by 11 bases, with 4 bases of the junction left unmatched. Germline CDR1 reads MDHEN; CDR2 reads SYDVKM. The CDR3 covers 12 residues. The CDR3 here is CASSLRGGKQFF. The CDR3 coding sequence is TGTGCCAGCAGTTTGCGGGGAGGGAAGCAGTTCTTC.

The J gene is TRBJ2-3, the V gene TRBV18; the D is unclear. Germline CDR1 and CDR2: KGHSH and LQKENI. Between the trimmed V and J ends, which lost 2 bases and 3 bases, there was a span of 6 bases. The CDR3 extends over 13 amino acids. The CDR3 region has the DNA TGTGCCAGCTCACCAATCGGGACAGATACGCAGTATTTT. Translated: CASSPIGTDTQYF.

This clonotype has more than one count but fewer than ten. V is TRBV29-1 and J is TRBJ2-3; possible D gene TRBD2, 6 bases. Germline loops: CDR1 SQVTM, CDR2 ANQGSEA. CDR3 length: 13 residues. V lost 7 bases to trimming and J lost 3 bases, with 14 bases between them. The CDR3 nucleotides read TGCAGCGCCCAACGGAGGGTGACAGATACGCAGTATTTT. Its translation is CSAQRRVTDTQYF.

This clonotype was counted at least ten times. The CDR3 sequence is CASSSLAGSSYEQYF. The CDR3 DNA reads as TGTGCCAGCAGCTCCTTAGCGGGAAGCTCCTACGAGCAGTACTTC. The rearrangement joins TRBV13 to TRBJ2-7; TRBD2 agrees at 8 bases. J was trimmed by 0 bases and V by 4 bases; bases with no gene match: 5. The germline CDR1 and CDR2 sequences are PRHDT and FYEKMQ (reference sequence). The CDR3 sequence is 15 residues long.

The chain employs TRBV12-3 or TRBV12-4 and TRBJ2-1, with D maybe TRBD1 (6 bases). This CDR3 spans 16 amino acids. V was trimmed by 0 bases and J by 1 base, leaving 10 bases between them. The CDR3 protein is CASSLAQGVSYNEQFF. In nucleotides, the CDR3 is TGTGCCAGCAGTTTAGCACAGGGTGTATCCTACAATGAGCAGTTCTTC.